This TCR beta chain was found in a study of T cells after yellow fever vaccination. The wider study: Some fractions had low cell numbers, and these were prepared with SMART-Seq v4 Ultra Low Input.

V gave up 4 bases and J gave up 1 base, with 11 bases separating them. The CDR3 runs 14 residues. TCRdb reprocessed the 5' RACE reads with MiXCR, giving one entry per CDR3 protein. The table lists around 310,000 distinct CDR3 sequences, roughly 4.3% of them singletons. The source was PBMCs, collected 5 days after the yellow fever booster vaccination. The chain carries TRBV12-3 or TRBV12-4 and TRBJ2-7, with D possibly TRBD2 on 5 matching bases. The sequence was collected from a man between 18 and 29 years old who received the YFV17D yellow fever vaccine. In DNA form, the CDR3 reads TGTGCCAGCAGTTCTAGCCAGGCGTCCTACGAGCAGTACTTC. Translating gives CASSSSQASYEQYF.